These 8 T cell receptor beta chains were all obtained from the same sample, sequenced in a study of OX40 agonist ivuxolimab in advanced cancers. Sequencing used immunoSEQ multiplex PCR; TCRdb keeps in-frame clones, though not all of them. This table has about 93,000 clones, 90% to 95% appearing once. The source material was CD4+ or CD8+ T cells sorted from blood, sampled in a trial of the OX40 agonist ivuxolimab. Every receptor here comes from an adult with an advanced solid tumor such as melanoma, head and neck, liver or kidney cancer.

V usage is TRBV4-3 and J usage is TRBJ2-3; 11 bases fit TRBD2. Unmatched junction bases numbered 6, after V lost 5 bases and J lost 2 bases. Per the germline V gene, CDR1 is LGHNA and CDR2 is YSLEER. CDR3 length equals 16 residues. The DNA for the CDR3 is TGCGCCAGCAGCTATACTAGCGGGGGAAACACAGATACGCAGTATTTT. It encodes CASSYTSGGNTDTQYF.

This chain connects TRBV9 to TRBJ2-1, with D possibly called TRBD1 or TRBD2 (5 bases each). Germline CDR1 and CDR2: SGDLS and YYNGEE. V was shortened by 0 bases and J by 8 bases, with 15 bases between the two germline ends. This CDR3 comprises 15 residues. This CDR3 is CASSVEPGARHEQFF. Here the CDR3 DNA reads TGTGCCAGCAGCGTAGAGCCCGGGGCTAGACATGAGCAGTTCTTC.

The rearrangement uses TRBV27 and TRBJ2-1, with D possibly matching TRBD1 (6 bases). The germline V gene has CDR1 MNHEY and CDR2 SMNVEV (reference sequence). The CDR3 has 11 amino acids. Trimming took 10 bases from V and 5 from J, leaving 9 bases between them. CDR3 sequence reads: CATGQHNEQFF. The CDR3 region has the DNA TGTGCCACCGGACAGCACAATGAGCAGTTCTTC.

This clone was seen just once. The chain joins TRBV9 to TRBJ2-1, with D unclear. Trimming shortened V by 0 bases and J by 3 bases, and 13 bases separated the two germline ends. CDR1 and CDR2 from the germline V gene are SGDLS and YYNGEE. This CDR3 has 16 amino acids. The CDR3 DNA reads TGTGCCAGCAGCGTAGATCCCGCCAGTTACTACAATGAGCAGTTCTTC. This codes for CASSVDPASYYNEQFF. The whole variable domain, remainder taken from reference TRBV9 and TRBJ2-1, is DSGVTQTPKHLITATGQRVTLRCSPRSGDLSVYWYQQSLDQGLQFLIQYYNGEERAKGNILERFSAQQFPDLHSELNLSSLELGDSALYFCASSVDPASYYNEQFFGPGTRLTVL.

The chain couples TRBV5-4 to TRBJ2-3; the D gene is possibly TRBD1 (8 bases). V was pared by 7 bases and J by 5 bases, with 20 bases between. Germline values: CDR1 SGHNT, CDR2 YYREEE (reference sequence). The CDR3 has 15 amino acids. Here the CDR3 reads CASGFTGGAKDTQYF. CDR3 nucleotides: TGTGCCAGCGGTTTCACAGGGGGGGCCAAAGATACGCAGTATTTT. Complete variable domain (other parts from reference TRBV5-4 and TRBJ2-3): ETGVTQSPTHLIKTRGQQVTLRCSSQSGHNTVSWYQQALGQGPQFIFQYYREEENGRGNFPPRFSGLQFPNYSSELNVNALELDDSALYLCASGFTGGAKDTQYFGPGTRLTVL.

CDR3: CASSLVSGREKSGELFF. As DNA, the CDR3 is TGTGCCAGCAGCTTAGTCTCGGGGCGGGAGAAATCCGGGGAGCTGTTTTTT. The rearrangement links TRBV7-9 to TRBJ2-2, with TRBD2 matching over 7 bases. The V and J ends lost 1 base and 6 bases, in that order; junction bases with no gene match: 11. Germline lookup yields CDR1 SEHNR and CDR2 FQNEAQ (reference sequence). CDR3 size: 17 residues.

This chain joins TRBV4-1 and TRBJ1-2; possible D gene TRBD1, 5 bases. V dropped 0 bases and J dropped 4 bases, with 9 bases sitting between them. The CDR3 runs to 14 residues. Germline V gives CDR1 MGHRA, CDR2 YSYEKL. The CDR3 spells CASSQDTGGYGYTF. The DNA of the CDR3 is TGCGCCAGCAGCCAAGATACAGGAGGCTATGGCTACACCTTC.

The genes are TRBV9 and TRBJ2-2; D is uncertain. CDR1 and CDR2 (germline): SGDLS, YYNGEE. The CDR3 contains 15 residues. Trimming pared 5 bases from V and 0 bases from J, leaving 11 bases between. This chain's CDR3 is CASRVGQTNTGELFF. The CDR3 bases are TGTGCCAGCAGGGTTGGGCAGACGAACACCGGGGAGCTGTTTTTT.